A selection of T cell receptor beta chains follows, all from one sample in a study of T cells in Graves' hyperthyroidism and ophthalmopathy. TCRdb fed the multiplex PCR reads into MiXCR, producing one record per CDR3 protein. The table lists 450,000 to 500,000 distinct CDR3 sequences, about 20% of them singletons. The sample consisted of blood. These receptors were taken from a woman in her 70s with Graves' ophthalmopathy. The conserved cysteine and the conserved F or W are not part of the CDR3 here. Each record gives: V gene, J gene, CDR3 protein.

v_call: TRBV20-1
j_call: TRBJ2-7
cdr3_aa: SARDGGVGEQY

v_call: TRBV2
j_call: TRBJ2-5
cdr3_aa: ASSEVKHGTQY

v_call: TRBV3-1
j_call: TRBJ2-3
cdr3_aa: ASSQGVAGGGGTDTQY

v_call: TRBV29-1
j_call: TRBJ2-1
cdr3_aa: SVELLLRKLNEQF

v_call: TRBV5-8
j_call: TRBJ1-4
cdr3_aa: ASSLVIRQGNEKLF

v_call: TRBV27
j_call: TRBJ1-2
cdr3_aa: ASSLYFGWVYGYT

v_call: TRBV6-2/TRBV6-3
j_call: TRBJ2-5
cdr3_aa: ASSPGLAQGETQY

v_call: TRBV6-9
j_call: TRBJ2-7
cdr3_aa: VSSSRDLTYEQY

v_call: TRBV20-1
j_call: TRBJ2-3
cdr3_aa: SASSGTVGTDTQY

v_call: TRBV20-1
j_call: TRBJ2-7
cdr3_aa: SARGGHEQY

v_call: TRBV7-8
j_call: TRBJ2-3
cdr3_aa: ASSLVREDSTDTQY

v_call: TRBV15
j_call: TRBJ2-1
cdr3_aa: ATSRSQARGATNNEQF

v_call: TRBV7-2
j_call: TRBJ1-3
cdr3_aa: ASSPPGQVTGNTIY

v_call: TRBV6-2/TRBV6-3
j_call: TRBJ2-5
cdr3_aa: ASTQQRSGQETQY

v_call: TRBV10-3
j_call: TRBJ2-3
cdr3_aa: AISGQRTSGSVTDTQY

v_call: TRBV6-1
j_call: TRBJ1-5
cdr3_aa: ASSPAGGARSQPQH

v_call: TRBV5-1
j_call: TRBJ2-3
cdr3_aa: ASTHADTQY

v_call: TRBV9
j_call: TRBJ1-1
cdr3_aa: ASSRNLAFNMNTEAF

v_call: TRBV20-1
j_call: TRBJ1-5
cdr3_aa: SARRGADQPQH

v_call: TRBV6-5
j_call: TRBJ1-6
cdr3_aa: ASSYRFSGSPLH

v_call: TRBV7-2
j_call: TRBJ1-4
cdr3_aa: ASSSSGGLGEKLF

v_call: TRBV6-1
j_call: TRBJ2-4
cdr3_aa: ASTRRGGMTKNIQY

v_call: TRBV27
j_call: TRBJ2-7
cdr3_aa: ASSTPGQGIDEQY

v_call: TRBV2
j_call: TRBJ2-1
cdr3_aa: ASTGLAGEQF

v_call: TRBV20-1
j_call: TRBJ1-2
cdr3_aa: SASLQGSYGYT

v_call: TRBV5-8
j_call: TRBJ1-2
cdr3_aa: ASSSMTHDIYGYT

v_call: TRBV6-5
j_call: TRBJ2-1
cdr3_aa: ASSSGAGNEQF

v_call: TRBV7-2
j_call: TRBJ2-1
cdr3_aa: ASSVSNNEQF

v_call: TRBV7-2
j_call: TRBJ2-3
cdr3_aa: ASSWTTGGDTQY

v_call: TRBV6-5
j_call: TRBJ1-1
cdr3_aa: VSSYRGLNAEAF

v_call: TRBV9
j_call: TRBJ2-1
cdr3_aa: ASSVDQGAYNEQF

v_call: TRBV6-1
j_call: TRBJ1-5
cdr3_aa: ASSEGWTVSNQPQH

v_call: TRBV12-3/TRBV12-4
j_call: TRBJ1-5
cdr3_aa: ASSLDPGAGQPQH

v_call: TRBV5-8
j_call: TRBJ2-5
cdr3_aa: ASSPIGQETQY

v_call: TRBV12-3/TRBV12-4
j_call: TRBJ1-2
cdr3_aa: ASSPRYGGYT

v_call: TRBV7-2
j_call: TRBJ1-1
cdr3_aa: ASSFDRFGAF

v_call: TRBV25-1
j_call: TRBJ2-7
cdr3_aa: ASSNTPGRSLYEQY

v_call: TRBV3-1
j_call: TRBJ2-3
cdr3_aa: ASSQGTYADTQY

v_call: TRBV29-1
j_call: TRBJ2-2
cdr3_aa: SVDRSTTGELF

v_call: TRBV6-2/TRBV6-3
j_call: TRBJ1-2
cdr3_aa: ASSYLRGPNYGYT

v_call: TRBV9
j_call: TRBJ2-7
cdr3_aa: ASSAGPANGHQFSYEQY

v_call: TRBV7-9
j_call: TRBJ1-4
cdr3_aa: ASSSGISAEKLF

v_call: TRBV3-1
j_call: TRBJ1-5
cdr3_aa: ASSQGGGRQPQH

v_call: TRBV4-2
j_call: TRBJ2-6
cdr3_aa: ASSSGPGQAPSGANVLT